This TCR beta chain was documented in a study of response to subunit inactivated influenza vaccine (dated 2018 in TCRdb). For the study in its entirety: Deep quantitative profiling of the T cell receptor repertoire was used in the study to follow responses to a trivalent subunit inactivated influenza vaccine.

What the research found in general, with its limitations: According to the authors, only a limited number of new T cells may be recruited by each seasonal influenza vaccination.

This clonotype was seen a handful of times. The antigen it binds to is not known. Base-call qualities are not available, and no considerably larger clone is one nucleotide away. Library preparation was by RT-PCR. The sequencer listed for this sample is Illumina HiSeq 2500. TCRdb ran its own pipeline on the public reads, namely fastp trimming at Q25 and MiXCR clone calling, and kept in-frame beta chains. Here each entry gathers all rows of one CDR3 protein and keeps the most common genes and DNA. Across this sample there are roughly 160,000 distinct CDR3 sequences, with about 10% seen only once. The ten largest clonotypes hold around 40% of the sample. The source is a man between 50 and 69 years old who received an inactivated influenza vaccine. Donor details come from another sample of the same person, matched by shared clones. The sample consisted of CD8+ T cells sorted from PBMCs, taken roughly 24 months after vaccination.

In nucleotide form, the sequence is TGTGCCACCAAGGACCGACCCTATCAGCCCCAGCATTTT. Translation gives CATKDRPYQPQHF. The V and J segments used are TRBV15 and TRBJ1-5; the D gene assignment is ambiguous. Trimming takes 7 bases from V and 5 bases from J, and the germline ends sit 12 bases apart. Via the germline V gene (reference sequence), CDR1 is LNHNV and CDR2 YYDKDF. The CDR3 measures 13 amino acids from cysteine to phenylalanine. Only the CDR3 DNA stays, 39 bases, in frame from base 1.